This entry describes one T cell receptor beta chain. No antigen is known for it. Germline is not matched at one junction end, which may reflect a read error. The CDR3 length is 15 residues. Germline loops: CDR1 SGHNT, CDR2 YYREEE (reference sequence). The sample belongs to a study of tumor and adjacent non-tumor tissue in lung cancer. This sample's RNA came from whole unsorted tissue. More than 3 cm separated this lung sample from the edge of the tumor. Donors were chemotherapy-naive, newly diagnosed lung cancer surgical patients in China, August–late 2014. The library came from three nested PCR rounds adapted from ARM-PCR protocols. MiXCR, run by TCRdb on the multiplex PCR reads, gives a single entry per CDR3 protein. In the table there are some 80,000 distinct CDR3 sequences, more than 65% of which are singletons. Findings of the study overall: Tumor repertoires had a smaller top 100 clone share than normal lung.

The sample was distant non-tumor lung tissue. This TCR was sampled from a man aged 70-80 years with non-small cell lung cancer. The rearrangement links TRBV5-4 to TRBJ1-2; D unresolved. CDR3 nucleotide sequence: TGTGCCAGCAACTTGGGGTACAGAACCAACTATGACTACACCTTC. This gives the protein CASNLGYRTNYDYTF. Variable domain in full (rest from reference TRBV5-4 and TRBJ1-2): ETGVTQSPTHLIKTRGQQVTLRCSSQSGHNTVSWYQQALGQGPQFIFQYYREEENGRGNFPPRFSGLQFPNYSSELNVNALELDDSALYLCASNLGYRTNYDYTFGSGTRLTVV.